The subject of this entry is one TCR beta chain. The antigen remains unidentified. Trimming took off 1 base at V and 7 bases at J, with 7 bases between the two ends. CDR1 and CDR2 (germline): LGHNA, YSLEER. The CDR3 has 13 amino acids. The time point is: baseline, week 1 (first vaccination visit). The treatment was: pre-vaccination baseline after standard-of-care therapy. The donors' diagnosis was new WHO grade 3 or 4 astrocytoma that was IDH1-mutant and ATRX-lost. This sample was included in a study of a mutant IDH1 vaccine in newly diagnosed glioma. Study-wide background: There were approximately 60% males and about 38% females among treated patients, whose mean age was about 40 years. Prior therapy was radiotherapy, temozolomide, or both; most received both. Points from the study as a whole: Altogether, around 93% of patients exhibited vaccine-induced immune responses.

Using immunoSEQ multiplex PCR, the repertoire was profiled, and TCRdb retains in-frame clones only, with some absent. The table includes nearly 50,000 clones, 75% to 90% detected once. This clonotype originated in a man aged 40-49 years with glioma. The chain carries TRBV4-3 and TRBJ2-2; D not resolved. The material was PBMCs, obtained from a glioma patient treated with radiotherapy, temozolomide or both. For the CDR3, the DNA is TGCGCCAGCAGCCAAGCGGGCAGCGGGGAGCTGTTTTTT. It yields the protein CASSQAGSGELFF.